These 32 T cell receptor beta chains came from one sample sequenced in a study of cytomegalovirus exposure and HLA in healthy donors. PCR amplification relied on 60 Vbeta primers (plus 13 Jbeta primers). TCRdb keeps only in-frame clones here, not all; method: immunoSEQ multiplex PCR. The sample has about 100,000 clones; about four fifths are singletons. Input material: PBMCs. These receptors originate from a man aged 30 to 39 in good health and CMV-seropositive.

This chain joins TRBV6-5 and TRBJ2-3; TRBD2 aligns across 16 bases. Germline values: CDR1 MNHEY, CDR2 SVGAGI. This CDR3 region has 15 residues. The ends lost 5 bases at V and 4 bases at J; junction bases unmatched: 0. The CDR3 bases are TGTGCCAGCAGTGGGACTAGCGGGGGGGCAGATACGCAGTATTTT. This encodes CASSGTSGGADTQYF.

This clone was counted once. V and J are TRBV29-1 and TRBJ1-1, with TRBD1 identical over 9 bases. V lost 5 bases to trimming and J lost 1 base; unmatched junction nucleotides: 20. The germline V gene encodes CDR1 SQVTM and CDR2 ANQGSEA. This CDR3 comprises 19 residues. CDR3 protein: CSVLHRGQGRLWTNTEAFF. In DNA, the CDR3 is TGCAGCGTTCTTCATAGGGGACAGGGAAGATTGTGGACGAACACTGAAGCTTTCTTT.

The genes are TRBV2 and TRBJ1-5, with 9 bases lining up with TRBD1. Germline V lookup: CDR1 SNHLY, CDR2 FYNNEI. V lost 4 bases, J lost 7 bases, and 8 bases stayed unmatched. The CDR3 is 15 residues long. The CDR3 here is CASSATGGLRQPQHF. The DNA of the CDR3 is TGTGCCAGCAGTGCAACAGGGGGCCTCAGGCAGCCCCAGCATTTT.

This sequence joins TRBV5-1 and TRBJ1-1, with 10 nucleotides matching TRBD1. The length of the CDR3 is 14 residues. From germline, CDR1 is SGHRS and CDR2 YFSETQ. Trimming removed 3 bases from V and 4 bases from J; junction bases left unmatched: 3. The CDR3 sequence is CASSSGQGVTEAFF. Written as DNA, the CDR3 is TGCGCCAGCAGCTCCGGACAGGGGGTCACTGAAGCTTTCTTT.

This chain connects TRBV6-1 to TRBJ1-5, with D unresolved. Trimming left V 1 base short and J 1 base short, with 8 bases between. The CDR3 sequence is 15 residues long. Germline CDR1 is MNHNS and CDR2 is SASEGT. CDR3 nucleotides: TGTGCCAGCAGTGAAGATCTATGGAGCAATCAGCCCCAGCATTTT. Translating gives CASSEDLWSNQPQHF.

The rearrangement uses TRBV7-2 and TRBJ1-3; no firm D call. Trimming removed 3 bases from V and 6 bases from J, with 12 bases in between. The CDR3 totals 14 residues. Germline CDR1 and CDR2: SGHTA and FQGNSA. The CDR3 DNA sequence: TGTGCCAGCAGCTTGCGGATAGGAGAAAACACCATATATTTT. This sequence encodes CASSLRIGENTIYF.

The CDR3, as DNA: TGTGCCAGCAGCTTGTCTAACCCTGATACGCAGTATTTT. Translation gives CASSLSNPDTQYF. The chain joins TRBV5-5 to TRBJ2-3; D remains ambiguous. V lost 1 base to trimming and J lost 6 bases, with 9 bases between them. Germline V lookup: CDR1 SGHKS, CDR2 YYEKEE (reference sequence). There are 13 residues in the CDR3. Filled out from reference TRBV5-5 and TRBJ2-3, the complete variable domain reads DAGVTQSPTHLIKTRGQQVTLRCSPISGHKSVSWYQQVLGQGPQFIFQYYEKEERGRGNFPDRFSARQFPNYSSELNVNALLLGDSALYLCASSLSNPDTQYFGPGTRLTVL.

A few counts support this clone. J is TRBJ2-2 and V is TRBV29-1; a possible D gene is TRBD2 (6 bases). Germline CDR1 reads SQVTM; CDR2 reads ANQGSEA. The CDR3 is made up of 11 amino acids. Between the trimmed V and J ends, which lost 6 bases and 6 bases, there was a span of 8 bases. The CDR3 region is CSVWEAGELFF. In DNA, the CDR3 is TGCAGCGTGTGGGAGGCCGGGGAGCTGTTTTTT.

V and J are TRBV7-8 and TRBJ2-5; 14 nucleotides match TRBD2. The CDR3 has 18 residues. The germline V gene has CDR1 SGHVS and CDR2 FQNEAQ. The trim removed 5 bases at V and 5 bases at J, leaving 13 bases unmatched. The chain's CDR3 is CASSPARRLAGGPETQYF. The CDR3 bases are TGTGCCAGCAGCCCCGCTAGGCGACTAGCGGGGGGGCCGGAGACCCAGTACTTC. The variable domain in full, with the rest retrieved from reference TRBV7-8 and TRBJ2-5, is GAGVSQSPRYKVAKRGQDVALRCDPISGHVSLFWYQQALGQGPEFLTYFQNEAQLDKSGLPSDRFFAERPEGSVSTLKIQRTQQEDSAVYLCASSPARRLAGGPETQYFGPGTRLLVL.

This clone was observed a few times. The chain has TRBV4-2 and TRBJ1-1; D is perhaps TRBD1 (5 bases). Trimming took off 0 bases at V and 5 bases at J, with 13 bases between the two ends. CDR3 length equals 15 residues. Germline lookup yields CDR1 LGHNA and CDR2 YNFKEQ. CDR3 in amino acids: CASSQEGLWETEAFF. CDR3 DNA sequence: TGTGCCAGCAGCCAAGAGGGACTCTGGGAGACTGAAGCTTTCTTT.

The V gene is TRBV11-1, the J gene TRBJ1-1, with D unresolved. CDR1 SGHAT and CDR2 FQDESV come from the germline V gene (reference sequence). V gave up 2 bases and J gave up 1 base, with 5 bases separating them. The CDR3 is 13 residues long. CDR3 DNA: TGTGCCAGCAGCTTACGAGAGAACACTGAAGCTTTCTTT. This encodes CASSLRENTEAFF.

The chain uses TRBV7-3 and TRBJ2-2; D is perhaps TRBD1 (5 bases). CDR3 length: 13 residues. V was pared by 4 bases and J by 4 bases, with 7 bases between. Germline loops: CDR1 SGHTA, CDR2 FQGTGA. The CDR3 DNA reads TGTGCCAGCAGCTCACAGGCCACCGGGGAGCTGTTTTTT. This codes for CASSSQATGELFF. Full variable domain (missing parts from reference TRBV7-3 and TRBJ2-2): GAGVSQTPSNKVTEKGKYVELRCDPISGHTALYWYRQSLGQGPEFLIYFQGTGAADDSGLPNDRFFAVRPEGSVSTLKIQRTERGDSAVYLCASSSQATGELFFGEGSRLTVL.

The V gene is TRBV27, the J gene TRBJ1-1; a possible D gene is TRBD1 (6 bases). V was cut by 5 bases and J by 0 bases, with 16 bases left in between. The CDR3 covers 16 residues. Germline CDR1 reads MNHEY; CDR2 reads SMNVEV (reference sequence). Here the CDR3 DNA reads TGTGCCAGCAGTCCTGGGACATTCCTCATGAACACTGAAGCTTTCTTT. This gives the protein CASSPGTFLMNTEAFF.

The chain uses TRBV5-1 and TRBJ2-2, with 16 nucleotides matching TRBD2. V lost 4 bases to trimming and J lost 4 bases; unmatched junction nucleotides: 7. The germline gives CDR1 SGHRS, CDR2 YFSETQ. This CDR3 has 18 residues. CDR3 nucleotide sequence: TGCGCCAGCAGCGCGGGACTAGCGGGGGGGCCGCGCACCGGGGAGCTGTTTTTT. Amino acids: CASSAGLAGGPRTGELFF.

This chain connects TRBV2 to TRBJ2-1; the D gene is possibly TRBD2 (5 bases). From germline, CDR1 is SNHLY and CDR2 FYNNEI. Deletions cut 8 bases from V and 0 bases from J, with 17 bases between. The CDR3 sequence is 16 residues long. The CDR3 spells CASRGWSQSSYNEQFF. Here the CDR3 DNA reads TGTGCCAGCCGGGGTTGGTCACAGAGCTCCTACAATGAGCAGTTCTTC.

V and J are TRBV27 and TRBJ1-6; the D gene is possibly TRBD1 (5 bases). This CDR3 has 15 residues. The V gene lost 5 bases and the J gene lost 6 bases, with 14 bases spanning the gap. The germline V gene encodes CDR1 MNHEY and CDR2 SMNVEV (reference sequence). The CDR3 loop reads CASSPGWQGNSPLHF. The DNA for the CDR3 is TGTGCCAGCAGTCCCGGTTGGCAGGGTAATTCACCCCTCCACTTT.

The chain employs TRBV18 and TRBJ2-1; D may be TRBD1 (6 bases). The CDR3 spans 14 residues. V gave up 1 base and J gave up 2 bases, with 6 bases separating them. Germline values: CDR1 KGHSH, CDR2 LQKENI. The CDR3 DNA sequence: TGTGCCAGCTCACCACGGGGGCCCTACAATGAGCAGTTCTTC. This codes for CASSPRGPYNEQFF. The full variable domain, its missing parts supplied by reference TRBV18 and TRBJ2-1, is NAGVMQNPRHLVRRRGQEARLRCSPMKGHSHVYWYRQLPEEGLKFMVYLQKENIIDESGMPKERFSAEFPKEGPSILRIQQVVRGDSAAYFCASSPRGPYNEQFFGPGTRLTVL.

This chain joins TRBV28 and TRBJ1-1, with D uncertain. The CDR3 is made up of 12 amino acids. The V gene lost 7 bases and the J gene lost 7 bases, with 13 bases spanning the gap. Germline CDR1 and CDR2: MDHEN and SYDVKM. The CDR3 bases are TGTGCCAGCATCCTCTGGGGAGTTGAAGCTTTCTTT. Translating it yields CASILWGVEAFF.

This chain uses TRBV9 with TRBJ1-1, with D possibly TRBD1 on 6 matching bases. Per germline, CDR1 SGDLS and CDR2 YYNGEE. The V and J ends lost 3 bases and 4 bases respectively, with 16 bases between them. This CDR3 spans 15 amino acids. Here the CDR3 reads CASSGRAGAFTEAFF. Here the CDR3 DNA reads TGTGCCAGCAGCGGTCGGGCAGGGGCCTTCACTGAAGCTTTCTTT.

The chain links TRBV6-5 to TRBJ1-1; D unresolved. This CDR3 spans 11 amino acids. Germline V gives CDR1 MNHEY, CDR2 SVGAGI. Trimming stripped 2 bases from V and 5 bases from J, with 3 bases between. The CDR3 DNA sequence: TGTGCCAGCAGTTACCTGACTGAAGCTTTCTTT. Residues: CASSYLTEAFF.

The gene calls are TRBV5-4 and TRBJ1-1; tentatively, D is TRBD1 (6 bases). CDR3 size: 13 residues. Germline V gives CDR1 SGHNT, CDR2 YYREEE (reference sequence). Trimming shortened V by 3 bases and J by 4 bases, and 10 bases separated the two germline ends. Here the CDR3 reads CASSSDSFTEAFF. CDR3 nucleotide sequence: TGTGCCAGCAGCTCGGACAGTTTCACTGAAGCTTTCTTT.

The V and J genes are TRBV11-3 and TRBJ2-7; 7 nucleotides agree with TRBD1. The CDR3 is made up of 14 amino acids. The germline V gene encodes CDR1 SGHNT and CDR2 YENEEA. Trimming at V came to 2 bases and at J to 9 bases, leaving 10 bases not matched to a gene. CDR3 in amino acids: CASSLPDREWRQYF. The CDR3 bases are TGTGCCAGCAGCTTACCAGACAGGGAATGGCGGCAGTACTTC.

The CDR3 sequence: CASSLDRRSQYF. As DNA, the CDR3 is TGTGCCAGCAGCTTAGATCGGAGGAGTCAGTACTTC. The genes are TRBV11-2 and TRBJ2-4; D might be TRBD2 (5 bases). Germline values: CDR1 SGHAT, CDR2 FQNNGV. Between the trimmed V and J ends, which lost 0 bases and 12 bases, there was a span of 9 bases. The CDR3 sequence is 12 residues long.

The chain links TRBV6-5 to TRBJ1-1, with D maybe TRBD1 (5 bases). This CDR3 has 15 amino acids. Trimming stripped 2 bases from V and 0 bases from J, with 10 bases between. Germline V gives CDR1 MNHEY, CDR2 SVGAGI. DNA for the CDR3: TGTGCCAGCAGTTACATGGGCAGGGTGAACACTGAAGCTTTCTTT. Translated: CASSYMGRVNTEAFF.

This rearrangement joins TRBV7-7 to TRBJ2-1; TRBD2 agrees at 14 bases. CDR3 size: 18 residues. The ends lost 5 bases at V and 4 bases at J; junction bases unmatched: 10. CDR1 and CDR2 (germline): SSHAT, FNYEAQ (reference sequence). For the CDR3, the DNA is TGTGCCAGCAGCCCCCGGCCGGGACTAGCGGGGGAATACAATGAGCAGTTCTTC. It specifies CASSPRPGLAGEYNEQFF.

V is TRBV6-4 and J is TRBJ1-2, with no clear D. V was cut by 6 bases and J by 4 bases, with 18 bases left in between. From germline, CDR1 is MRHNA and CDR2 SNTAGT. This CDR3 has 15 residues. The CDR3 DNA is TGTGCCAGCAGGGAGGACGGCTCGATTTTCTATGGCTACACCTTC. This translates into CASREDGSIFYGYTF.

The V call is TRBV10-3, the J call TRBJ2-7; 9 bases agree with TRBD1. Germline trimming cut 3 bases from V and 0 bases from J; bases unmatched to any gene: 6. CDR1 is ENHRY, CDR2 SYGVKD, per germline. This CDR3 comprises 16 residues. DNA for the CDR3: TGTGCCATCAGTGACTACGGACAGGGGCCCTCCTACGAGCAGTACTTC. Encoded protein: CAISDYGQGPSYEQYF.

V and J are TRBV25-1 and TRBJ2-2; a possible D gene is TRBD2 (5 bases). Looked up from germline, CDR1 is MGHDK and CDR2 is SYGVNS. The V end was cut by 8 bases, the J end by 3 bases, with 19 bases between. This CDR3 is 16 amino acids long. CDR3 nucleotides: TGTGCCAGCGAGCCCCCGGACTTTACTTACACCGGGGAGCTGTTTTTT. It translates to CASEPPDFTYTGELFF.

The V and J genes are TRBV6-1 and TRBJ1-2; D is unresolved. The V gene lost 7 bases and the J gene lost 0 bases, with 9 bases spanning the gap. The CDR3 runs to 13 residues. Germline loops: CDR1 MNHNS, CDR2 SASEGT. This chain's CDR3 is CASTLFSNYGYTF. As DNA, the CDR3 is TGTGCCAGCACCCTTTTTTCTAACTATGGCTACACCTTC.

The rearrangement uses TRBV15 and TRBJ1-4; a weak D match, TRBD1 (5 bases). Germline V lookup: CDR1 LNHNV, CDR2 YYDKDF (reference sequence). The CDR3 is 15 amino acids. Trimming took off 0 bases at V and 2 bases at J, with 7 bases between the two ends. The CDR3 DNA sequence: TGTGCCACCAGCAGAGACCAGGGTACTAATGAAAAACTGTTTTTT. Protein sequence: CATSRDQGTNEKLFF.

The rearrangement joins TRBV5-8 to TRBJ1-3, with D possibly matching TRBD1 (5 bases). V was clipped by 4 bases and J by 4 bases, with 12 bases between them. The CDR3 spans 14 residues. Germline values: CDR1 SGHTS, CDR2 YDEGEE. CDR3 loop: CASSLGPGGNTIYF. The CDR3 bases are TGTGCCAGCAGCCTGGGACCGGGGGGAAACACCATATATTTT.

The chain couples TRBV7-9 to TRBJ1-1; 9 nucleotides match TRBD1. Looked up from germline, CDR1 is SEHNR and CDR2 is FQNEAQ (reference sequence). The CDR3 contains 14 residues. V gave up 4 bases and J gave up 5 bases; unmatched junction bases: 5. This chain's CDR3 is CASSSTGGNTEAFF. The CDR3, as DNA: TGTGCCAGCAGCTCGACAGGGGGGAATACTGAAGCTTTCTTT.